These 16 T cell receptor beta chains originate from one sample sequenced in a study of OX40 agonist ivuxolimab in advanced cancers. Clones were sequenced by immunoSEQ multiplex PCR, and TCRdb holds only the in-frame ones, with some missing. The sample holds approximately 77,000 clones; about nine tenths are singletons and the top ten take about 10%. The source was CD4+ or CD8+ T cells sorted from blood, collected in a trial of the OX40 agonist ivuxolimab. These receptors originate from an adult with an advanced solid tumor such as melanoma, head and neck, liver or kidney cancer.

This rearrangement joins TRBV4-1 to TRBJ1-4; 8 nucleotides match TRBD1. This CDR3 region has 15 residues. From germline, CDR1 is MGHRA and CDR2 YSYEKL. Germline trimming cut 4 bases from V and 8 bases from J; bases unmatched to any gene: 9. CDR3 residues: CASSLWTGLDEKLFF. The CDR3 DNA is TGCGCCAGCAGCCTTTGGACAGGGTTAGACGAAAAACTGTTTTTT.

The V gene is TRBV6-6, the J gene TRBJ2-7; D might be TRBD2 (5 bases). The ends were cut back, 6 bases at V and 6 bases at J, with 18 bases in the middle. This CDR3 comprises 14 residues. Per germline, CDR1 MNHNY and CDR2 SVGAGI (reference sequence). The CDR3 region is CASRAGPNGIEQYF. The CDR3 nucleotides are TGTGCCAGCAGAGCCGGGCCTAACGGGATCGAGCAGTACTTC.

The J gene is TRBJ1-1, the V gene TRBV6-1; 12 nucleotides line up with TRBD1. Losses at the gene ends were 2 bases for V and 2 bases for J; bases not matched to a gene: 6. CDR1 MNHNS and CDR2 SASEGT come from the germline V gene. The CDR3 runs to 17 residues. For the CDR3, the DNA is TGTGCCAGCAGTGAACGGGGACAGGGGGCCGCAAACACTGAAGCTTTCTTT. Residues: CASSERGQGAANTEAFF.

This chain joins TRBV1 and TRBJ2-4; the table's D gene call, TRBD2, was not cross checked with the DNA. TRBV1 is a pseudogene. The length of the CDR3 is 20 residues. This chain's CDR3 is CTSSQDKVAGQKVAKNIQYF. CDR3 nucleotides: TGCACCAGCAGCCAAGATAAGGTAGCGGGGCAAAAAGTAGCCAAAAACATTCAGTACTTC.

The rearrangement uses TRBV10-2 and TRBJ2-2; D uncertain. The CDR3 totals 14 residues. With 3 bases removed from V and 7 bases from J, the gap between germline ends came to 12 bases. The germline gives CDR1 WSHSY, CDR2 SAAADI. CDR3 nucleotide sequence: TGCGCCAGCAGTGATGAGCCCCGCGGCGGGGAGCTGTTTTTT. Translated: CASSDEPRGGELFF.

This chain connects TRBV5-3 to TRBJ2-7; 7 nucleotides align to TRBD1. TRBV5-3 is marked as an open reading frame, function uncertain. V shed 4 bases and J 2 bases; nucleotides not matched to a gene: 9. The CDR3 length is 15 residues. CDR3 in amino acids: CARSRDSKITYEQYF. The CDR3 DNA follows: TGTGCCAGAAGCCGGGACAGCAAAATTACCTACGAGCAGTACTTC.

Comments on this clone: This sequence may be a read error, since a much larger clone differs from it by one base. The chain recombines TRBV6-4 with TRBJ2-3; 8 bases line up with TRBD2. Germline trimming cut 0 bases from V and 1 base from J; bases unmatched to any gene: 0. This CDR3 has 15 residues. Germline CDR1 MRHNA, CDR2 SNTAGT. The CDR3 is CASSDSRGGTDTQYF. The CDR3 DNA is TGTGCCAGCAGTGACTCGCGGGGGGGCACAGATACGCAGTATTTT.

The chain has TRBV7-9 and TRBJ1-2; weak D call: TRBD1 (6 bases). The CDR3 consists of 14 residues. The ends were cut back, 5 bases at V and 4 bases at J, with 14 bases in the middle. Germline CDR1 SEHNR, CDR2 FQNEAQ (reference sequence). In DNA, the CDR3 is TGTGCCAGCAGCCCCGCTGCAGGGGTCTATGGCTACACCTTC. Translated: CASSPAAGVYGYTF.

V usage is TRBV7-6 and J usage is TRBJ2-2; a weak D match, TRBD1 (6 bases). This CDR3 is 14 amino acids long. V was cut by 4 bases and J by 4 bases, with 10 bases left in between. Germline V gene sequence: CDR1 SGHVS, CDR2 FNYEAQ. CDR3 DNA sequence: TGTGCCAGCAGCTCCGGGACACTCACCGGGGAGCTGTTTTTT. Translation gives CASSSGTLTGELFF.

The chain has TRBV4-1 and TRBJ1-5; TRBD1 matches 7 bases. This CDR3 is built from 15 residues. Germline CDR1 and CDR2: MGHRA and YSYEKL. V shed 5 bases and J 3 bases; nucleotides not matched to a gene: 7. The CDR3 sequence: CASSGGQVNNQPQHF. In DNA, the CDR3 is TGCGCCAGCAGCGGAGGACAGGTTAACAATCAGCCCCAGCATTTT.

V is TRBV5-1 and J is TRBJ1-1; 9 bases match TRBD1. Germline trimming cut 0 bases from V and 0 bases from J; bases unmatched to any gene: 6. CDR3 length equals 17 residues. CDR1 is SGHRS and CDR2 is YFSETQ in the germline V gene. The CDR3 coding sequence is TGCGCCAGCAGCTTGGCTACAGGGGGCGTCATGAACACTGAAGCTTTCTTT. It specifies CASSLATGGVMNTEAFF. Using reference TRBV5-1 and TRBJ1-1 for the parts outside the CDR3, the full variable domain is KAGVTQTPRYLIKTRGQQVTLSCSPISGHRSVSWYQQTPGQGLQFLFEYFSETQRNKGNFPGRFSGRQFSNSRSEMNVSTLELGDSALYLCASSLATGGVMNTEAFFGQGTRLTVV.

This chain uses TRBV11-2 with TRBJ1-6; D ambiguous. Trimming stripped 0 bases from V and 0 bases from J, with 12 bases between. The germline V gene has CDR1 SGHAT and CDR2 FQNNGV. CDR3 length equals 18 residues. CDR3 sequence: CASSLDEAIRSYNSPLHF. CDR3 nucleotides: TGTGCCAGCAGCTTAGATGAAGCAATACGCTCCTATAATTCACCCCTCCACTTT.

The chain couples TRBV2 to TRBJ1-1; D uncertain. Looked up from germline, CDR1 is SNHLY and CDR2 is FYNNEI. The CDR3 length is 13 residues. V was clipped by 6 bases and J by 4 bases, with 12 bases between them. DNA of the CDR3: TGTGCCAGCAGATTGGGCGTGGGCACTGAAGCTTTCTTT. It codes for CASRLGVGTEAFF.

Here the CDR3 DNA reads TGTGCCATCAGTGAGTCGGACAGCCCCTACAATGAGCAGTTCTTC. Translation gives CAISESDSPYNEQFF. V is TRBV10-3 and J is TRBJ2-1; tentative D call: TRBD1 (6 bases). Deletions cut 0 bases from V and 2 bases from J, with 8 bases between. The germline V gene has CDR1 ENHRY and CDR2 SYGVKD. The CDR3 has 15 residues.

This clone has more than one count but fewer than ten. The chain is built from TRBV4-3 and TRBJ1-4; maybe TRBD1 (6 bases). The CDR3 length is 15 residues. Trimming left V 0 bases short and J 1 base short, with 6 bases between. The V gene's germline CDR1 is LGHNA and CDR2 YSLEER. CDR3 protein: CASSQDRGTNEKLFF. The CDR3, as DNA: TGCGCCAGCAGCCAAGACAGGGGAACTAATGAAAAACTGTTTTTT.

The chain is built from TRBV27 and TRBJ2-7, with D perhaps assigned TRBD1 or TRBD2 (5 bases each). The V end lost 7 bases, the J end lost 2 bases, and 15 bases lay between the germline ends. The CDR3 runs 14 residues. Germline lookup yields CDR1 MNHEY and CDR2 SMNVEV (reference sequence). The CDR3 here is CASKKGTETYEQYF. The CDR3 DNA reads TGTGCCAGCAAAAAGGGGACGGAGACCTACGAGCAGTACTTC.